This is a list of T cell receptor beta chains from one sample in a study of vaccination effects on CD4 cells after COVID-19. Measured with immunoSEQ multiplex PCR; TCRdb has only the in-frame clones, and not every one. The data show 50,000 or so clones, with roughly 79% seen just once and 6% held by the top ten. What these receptors recognize is not known. Source: CD4+ T cells from PBMCs cultured with HCoV-OC43 spike peptides, taken before COVID-19 vaccination. The source is a human donor who received a COVID-19 vaccine. Both conserved end residues are part of each CDR3.

v_gene: TRBV19
j_gene: TRBJ1-5
CDR3aa: CASSIGRGSSNQPQHF

v_gene: TRBV7-8
j_gene: TRBJ1-1
CDR3aa: CASSPDPNTEAFF

v_gene: TRBV11-2
j_gene: TRBJ2-2
CDR3aa: CASSLRQASGELFF

v_gene: TRBV4-3
j_gene: TRBJ1-3
CDR3aa: CASSHIETGSGNTIYF

v_gene: TRBV2
j_gene: TRBJ2-3
CDR3aa: CASSDVRGGTQYF

v_gene: TRBV7-2
j_gene: TRBJ2-5
CDR3aa: CASSPYPRTVYQETQYF

v_gene: TRBV4-1
j_gene: TRBJ1-3
CDR3aa: CASSQVGNTIYF

v_gene: TRBV27
j_gene: TRBJ1-4
CDR3aa: CASSLGTGYEKLFF

v_gene: TRBV9
j_gene: TRBJ1-2
CDR3aa: CASSVDGTGITYGYTF

v_gene: TRBV7-9
j_gene: TRBJ2-3
CDR3aa: CASSRNSGGGTDTQYF

v_gene: TRBV24-1
j_gene: TRBJ2-5
CDR3aa: CATSASGREETQYF

v_gene: TRBV5-1
j_gene: TRBJ2-5
CDR3aa: CASRSMEGTETQYF

v_gene: TRBV4-3
j_gene: TRBJ1-1
CDR3aa: CASSQGQGLGTEAFF

v_gene: TRBV6-1
j_gene: TRBJ1-3
CDR3aa: CASSEAGLGGNTIYF

v_gene: TRBV6-1
j_gene: TRBJ1-4
CDR3aa: CASSEVKGMGEKLFF

v_gene: TRBV5-1
j_gene: TRBJ2-1
CDR3aa: CASSTSAGGVYNEQFF

v_gene: TRBV6-5
j_gene: TRBJ2-5
CDR3aa: CASSQETQYF

v_gene: TRBV3-1/TRBV3-2
j_gene: TRBJ1-3
CDR3aa: CASSQDLTGAGNTIYF

v_gene: TRBV11-2
j_gene: TRBJ1-3
CDR3aa: CASRRHRESGNTIYF

v_gene: TRBV13
j_gene: TRBJ1-6
CDR3aa: CASSFRQGSNNSPLHF

v_gene: TRBV24-1
j_gene: TRBJ1-3
CDR3aa: CATSDSRGTGDTIYF

v_gene: TRBV6-5
j_gene: TRBJ1-2
CDR3aa: CASSRGAGGGYGYTF

v_gene: TRBV5-5
j_gene: TRBJ1-4
CDR3aa: CASSERLSTNEKLFF

v_gene: TRBV27
j_gene: TRBJ1-2
CDR3aa: CASSRYRFGDGYTF

v_gene: TRBV19
j_gene: TRBJ1-2
CDR3aa: CASRPPSGGSGRSYTF

v_gene: TRBV5-1
j_gene: TRBJ2-5
CDR3aa: CASSPYKQGQETQYF

v_gene: TRBV4-1
j_gene: TRBJ2-1
CDR3aa: CASSQSRLSAPNSPFF

v_gene: TRBV5-4
j_gene: TRBJ1-1
CDR3aa: CASSLAGGLNTEAFF

v_gene: TRBV7-2
j_gene: TRBJ1-1
CDR3aa: CASSFWTGNTEAFF

v_gene: TRBV11-1
j_gene: TRBJ2-1
CDR3aa: CASSLITGSYNEQFF

v_gene: TRBV19
j_gene: TRBJ1-1
CDR3aa: CASSIGILRTEAFF

v_gene: TRBV11-3
j_gene: TRBJ2-4
CDR3aa: CASSLPQSNKAGDKNIQYF

v_gene: TRBV5-1
j_gene: TRBJ2-2
CDR3aa: CASSLGPENTGELFF

v_gene: TRBV5-4
j_gene: TRBJ1-2
CDR3aa: CASSKSMDREAKGYTF

v_gene: TRBV10-1
j_gene: TRBJ2-1
CDR3aa: CASGRGGASEQFF

v_gene: TRBV19
j_gene: TRBJ2-3
CDR3aa: CASTSPGAGATDTQYF

v_gene: TRBV7-2
j_gene: TRBJ2-2
CDR3aa: CASRRGSTGELFF

v_gene: TRBV6-5
j_gene: TRBJ1-4
CDR3aa: CASRIKGFGEKLFF

v_gene: TRBV18
j_gene: TRBJ2-5
CDR3aa: CASSHDGAGGLLRYQETQYF

v_gene: TRBV7-2
j_gene: TRBJ2-5
CDR3aa: CASNLRRGETQYF

v_gene: TRBV25-1
j_gene: TRBJ1-2
CDR3aa: CASSPAGGSGYTF

v_gene: TRBV5-4
j_gene: TRBJ2-3
CDR3aa: CASSRSGGAADTQYF

v_gene: TRBV10-1
j_gene: TRBJ2-5
CDR3aa: CASSRTGETQYF

v_gene: TRBV29-1
j_gene: TRBJ2-1
CDR3aa: CSVRTSGRYNEQFF

v_gene: TRBV11-3
j_gene: TRBJ2-2
CDR3aa: CASSPLGGSNTGELFF

v_gene: TRBV7-3
j_gene: TRBJ1-1
CDR3aa: CASSVNRGQVAFF

v_gene: TRBV29-1
j_gene: TRBJ2-3
CDR3aa: CSVAGETGSTDTQYF

v_gene: TRBV5-1
j_gene: TRBJ2-1
CDR3aa: CASSISWGNEQFF

v_gene: TRBV24-1
j_gene: TRBJ2-5
CDR3aa: CATSDRDRHQETQYF